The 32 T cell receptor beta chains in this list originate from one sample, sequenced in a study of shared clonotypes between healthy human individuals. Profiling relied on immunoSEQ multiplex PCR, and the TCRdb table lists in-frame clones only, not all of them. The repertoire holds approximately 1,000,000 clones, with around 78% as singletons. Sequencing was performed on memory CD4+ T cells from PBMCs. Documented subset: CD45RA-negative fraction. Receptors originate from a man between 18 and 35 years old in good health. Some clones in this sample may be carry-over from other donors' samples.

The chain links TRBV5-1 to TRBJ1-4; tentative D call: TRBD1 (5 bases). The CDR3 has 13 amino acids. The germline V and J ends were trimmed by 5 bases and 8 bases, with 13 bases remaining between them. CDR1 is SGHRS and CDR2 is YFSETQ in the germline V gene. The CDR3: CASRPGTEEKLFF. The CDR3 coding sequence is TGCGCCAGCAGGCCCGGGACGGAAGAAAAACTGTTTTTT. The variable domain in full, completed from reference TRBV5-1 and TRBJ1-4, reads KAGVTQTPRYLIKTRGQQVTLSCSPISGHRSVSWYQQTPGQGLQFLFEYFSETQRNKGNFPGRFSGRQFSNSRSEMNVSTLELGDSALYLCASRPGTEEKLFFGSGTQLSVL.

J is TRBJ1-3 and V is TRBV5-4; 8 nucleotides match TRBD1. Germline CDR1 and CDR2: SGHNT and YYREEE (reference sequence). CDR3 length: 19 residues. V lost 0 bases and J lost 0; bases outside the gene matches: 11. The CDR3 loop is CASSLGQGASPLSGNTIYF. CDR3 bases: TGTGCCAGCAGCTTGGGGCAGGGGGCAAGCCCCCTCTCTGGAAACACCATATATTTT.

The CDR3 spells CASSLHEGRVRSQPQHF. The DNA of the CDR3 is TGTGCCAGCAGCCTACACGAGGGGAGAGTGCGAAGTCAGCCCCAGCATTTT. V and J are TRBV14 and TRBJ1-5, with D perhaps matching TRBD1 (5 bases). V lost 4 bases to trimming and J lost 6 bases, with 22 bases between them. CDR3 length equals 17 residues. The germline CDR1 and CDR2 sequences are SGHDN and FVKESK.

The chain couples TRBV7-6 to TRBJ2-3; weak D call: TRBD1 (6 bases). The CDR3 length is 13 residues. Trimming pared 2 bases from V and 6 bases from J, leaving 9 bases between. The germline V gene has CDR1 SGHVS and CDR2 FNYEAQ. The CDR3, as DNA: TGTGCCAGCAGCTTACAGGGGTGGGATACGCAGTATTTT. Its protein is CASSLQGWDTQYF.

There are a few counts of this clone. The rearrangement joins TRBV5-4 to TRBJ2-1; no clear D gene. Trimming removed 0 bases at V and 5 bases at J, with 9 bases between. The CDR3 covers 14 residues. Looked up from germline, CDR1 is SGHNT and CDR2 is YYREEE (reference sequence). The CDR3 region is CASSLAELNNEQFF. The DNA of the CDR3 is TGTGCCAGCAGCTTGGCGGAGCTTAACAATGAGCAGTTCTTC.

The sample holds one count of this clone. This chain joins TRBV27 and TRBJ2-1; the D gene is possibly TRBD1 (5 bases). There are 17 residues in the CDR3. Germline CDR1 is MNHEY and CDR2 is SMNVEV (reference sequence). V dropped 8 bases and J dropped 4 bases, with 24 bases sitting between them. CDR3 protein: CASRPRGHNVEYNEQFF. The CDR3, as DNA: TGTGCCAGCCGACCCCGAGGACACAACGTCGAATACAATGAGCAGTTCTTC.

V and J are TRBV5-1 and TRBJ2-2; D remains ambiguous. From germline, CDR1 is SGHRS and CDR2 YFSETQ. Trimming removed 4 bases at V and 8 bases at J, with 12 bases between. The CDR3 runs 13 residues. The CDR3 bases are TGCGCCAGCAGCCCACTCGGATCGGGGGAGCTGTTTTTT. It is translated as CASSPLGSGELFF.

For the CDR3, the DNA is TGCAGCGTTGCAGGTAGCAGGAACACCGGGGAGCTGTTTTTT. Protein product: CSVAGSRNTGELFF. The chain is built from TRBV29-1 and TRBJ2-2; D ambiguous. Germline CDR1 reads SQVTM; CDR2 reads ANQGSEA. The CDR3 is 14 amino acids. V was cut by 4 bases and J by 1 base, with 10 bases left in between.

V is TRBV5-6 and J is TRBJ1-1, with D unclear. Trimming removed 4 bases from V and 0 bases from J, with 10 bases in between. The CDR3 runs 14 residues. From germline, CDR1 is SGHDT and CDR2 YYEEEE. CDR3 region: CASSPSPVNTEAFF. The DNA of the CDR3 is TGTGCCAGCAGCCCTAGCCCGGTGAACACTGAAGCTTTCTTT.

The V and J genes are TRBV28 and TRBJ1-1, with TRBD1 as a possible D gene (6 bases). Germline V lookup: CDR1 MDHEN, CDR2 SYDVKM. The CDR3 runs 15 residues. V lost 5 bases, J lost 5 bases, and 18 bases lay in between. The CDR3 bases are TGTGCCAGCAGTCTCCCCTCACAGGGTGGAACTGAAGCTTTCTTT. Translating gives CASSLPSQGGTEAFF.

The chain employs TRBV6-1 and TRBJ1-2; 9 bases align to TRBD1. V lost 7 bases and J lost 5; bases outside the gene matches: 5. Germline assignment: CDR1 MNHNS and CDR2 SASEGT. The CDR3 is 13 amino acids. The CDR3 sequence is CASTWGQGYGYTF. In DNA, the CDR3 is TGTGCCAGCACGTGGGGACAGGGTTATGGCTACACCTTC.

The CDR3 is CASSSEGTRQETQYF. CDR3 bases: TGTGCCAGCAGCTCCGAGGGAACTAGACAAGAGACCCAGTACTTC. The chain joins TRBV7-2 to TRBJ2-5, with D tentatively TRBD2 (5 bases). In germline, CDR1 is SGHTA, CDR2 FQGNSA. Trimming took 4 bases from V and 2 from J, leaving 14 bases between them. This CDR3 is 15 amino acids long.

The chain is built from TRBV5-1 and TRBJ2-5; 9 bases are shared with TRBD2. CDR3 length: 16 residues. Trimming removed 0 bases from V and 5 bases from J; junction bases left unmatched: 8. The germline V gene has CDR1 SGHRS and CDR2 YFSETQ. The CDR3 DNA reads TGCGCCAGCAGCTTGGAAAGTCTAGCGGGAACGGAGACCCAGTACTTC. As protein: CASSLESLAGTETQYF.

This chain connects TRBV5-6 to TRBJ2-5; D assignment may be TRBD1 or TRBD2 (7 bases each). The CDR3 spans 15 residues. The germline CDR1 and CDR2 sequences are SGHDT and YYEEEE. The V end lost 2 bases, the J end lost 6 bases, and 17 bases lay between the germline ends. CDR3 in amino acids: CASSLRQGGEKTQYF. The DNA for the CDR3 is TGTGCCAGCAGCTTACGACAGGGAGGGGAGAAGACCCAGTACTTC.

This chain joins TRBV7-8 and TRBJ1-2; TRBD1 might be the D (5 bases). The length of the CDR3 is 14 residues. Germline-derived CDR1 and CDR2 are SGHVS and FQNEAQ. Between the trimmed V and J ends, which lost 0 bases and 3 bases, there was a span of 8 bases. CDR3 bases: TGTGCCAGCAGCTTAGCGGGGACCTACTATGGCTACACCTTC. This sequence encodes CASSLAGTYYGYTF.

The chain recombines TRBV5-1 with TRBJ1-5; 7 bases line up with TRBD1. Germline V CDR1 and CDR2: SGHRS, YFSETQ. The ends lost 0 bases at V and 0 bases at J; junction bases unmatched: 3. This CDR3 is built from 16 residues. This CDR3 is CASSLGQGNSNQPQHF. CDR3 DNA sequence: TGCGCCAGCAGCTTGGGACAGGGCAATAGCAATCAGCCCCAGCATTTT.

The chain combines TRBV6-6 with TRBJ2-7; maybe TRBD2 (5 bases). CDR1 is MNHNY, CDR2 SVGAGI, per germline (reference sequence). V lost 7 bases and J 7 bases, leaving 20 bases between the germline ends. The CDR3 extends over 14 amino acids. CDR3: CASKPGLATLEQYF. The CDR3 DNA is TGTGCCAGCAAACCCGGATTAGCGACTCTTGAGCAGTACTTC.

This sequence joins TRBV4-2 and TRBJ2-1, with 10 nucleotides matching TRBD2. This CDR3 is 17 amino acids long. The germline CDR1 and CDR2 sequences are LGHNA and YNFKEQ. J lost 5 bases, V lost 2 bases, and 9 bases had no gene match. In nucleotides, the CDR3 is TGTGCCAGCAGCCAAACCGCAAGCGGGAGGGCAAACAATGAGCAGTTCTTC. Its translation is CASSQTASGRANNEQFF.

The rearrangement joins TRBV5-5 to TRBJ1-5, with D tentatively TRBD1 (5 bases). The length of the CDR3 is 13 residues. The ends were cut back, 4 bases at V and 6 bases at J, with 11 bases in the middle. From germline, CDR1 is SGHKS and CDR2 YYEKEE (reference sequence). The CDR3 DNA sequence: TGTGCCAGCAGCCCCGGGGGGGTTCAGCCCCAGCATTTT. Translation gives CASSPGGVQPQHF.

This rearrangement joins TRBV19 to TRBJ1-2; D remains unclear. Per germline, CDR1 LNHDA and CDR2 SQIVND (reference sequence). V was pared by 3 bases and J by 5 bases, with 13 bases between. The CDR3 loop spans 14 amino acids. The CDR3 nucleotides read TGTGCCAGTAGTATTCAGGCGGAAGCTTATGGCTACACCTTC. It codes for CASSIQAEAYGYTF.

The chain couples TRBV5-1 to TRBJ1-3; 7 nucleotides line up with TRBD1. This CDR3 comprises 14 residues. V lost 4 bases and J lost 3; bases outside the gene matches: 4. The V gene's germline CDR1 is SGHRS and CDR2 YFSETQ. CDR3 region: CASSTGTVGNTIYF. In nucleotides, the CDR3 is TGCGCCAGCAGCACCGGGACAGTTGGAAACACCATATATTTT.

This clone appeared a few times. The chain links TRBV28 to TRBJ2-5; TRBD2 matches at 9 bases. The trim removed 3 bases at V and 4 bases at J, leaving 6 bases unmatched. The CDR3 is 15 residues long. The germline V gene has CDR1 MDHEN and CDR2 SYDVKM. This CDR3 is CASSFSGRDSETQYF. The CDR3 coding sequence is TGTGCCAGCAGTTTTAGCGGGAGAGATTCAGAGACCCAGTACTTC.

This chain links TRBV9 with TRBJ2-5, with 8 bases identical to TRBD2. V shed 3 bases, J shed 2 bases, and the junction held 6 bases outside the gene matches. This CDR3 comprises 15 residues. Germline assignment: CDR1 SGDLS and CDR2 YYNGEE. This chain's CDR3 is CASSGTGGAQETQYF. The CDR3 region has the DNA TGTGCCAGCAGCGGGACCGGGGGGGCGCAAGAGACCCAGTACTTC.

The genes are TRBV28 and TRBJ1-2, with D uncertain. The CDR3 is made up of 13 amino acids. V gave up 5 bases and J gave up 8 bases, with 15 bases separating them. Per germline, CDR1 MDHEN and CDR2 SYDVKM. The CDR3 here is CASSLRASQGYTF. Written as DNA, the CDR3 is TGTGCCAGCAGTCTACGGGCCTCCCAGGGCTACACCTTC.

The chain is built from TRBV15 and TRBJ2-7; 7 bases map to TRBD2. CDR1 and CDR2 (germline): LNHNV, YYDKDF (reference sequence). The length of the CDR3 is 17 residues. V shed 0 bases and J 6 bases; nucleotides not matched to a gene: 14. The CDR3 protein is CATSRESSSRLAGEQYF. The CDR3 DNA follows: TGTGCCACCAGCAGAGAGTCATCCTCTCGACTAGCCGGCGAGCAGTACTTC.

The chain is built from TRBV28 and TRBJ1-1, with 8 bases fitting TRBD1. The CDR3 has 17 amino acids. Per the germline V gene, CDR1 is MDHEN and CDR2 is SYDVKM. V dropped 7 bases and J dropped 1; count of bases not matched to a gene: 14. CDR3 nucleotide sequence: TGTGCCAGCATCAATTCCGGGACAGGTATTACGAACACTGAAGCTTTCTTT. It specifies CASINSGTGITNTEAFF.

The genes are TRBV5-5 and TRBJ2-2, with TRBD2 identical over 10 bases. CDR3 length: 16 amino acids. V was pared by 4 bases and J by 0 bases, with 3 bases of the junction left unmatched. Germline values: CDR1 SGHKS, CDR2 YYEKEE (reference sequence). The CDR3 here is CASSGTSVSNTGELFF. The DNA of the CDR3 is TGTGCCAGCAGCGGGACTAGCGTATCGAACACCGGGGAGCTGTTTTTT.

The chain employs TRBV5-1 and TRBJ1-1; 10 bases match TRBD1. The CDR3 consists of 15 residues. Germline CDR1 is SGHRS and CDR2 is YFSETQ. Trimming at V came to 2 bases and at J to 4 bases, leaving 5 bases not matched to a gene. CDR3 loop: CASSLGGTGATEAFF. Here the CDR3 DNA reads TGCGCCAGCAGCTTAGGGGGGACAGGGGCCACTGAAGCTTTCTTT.

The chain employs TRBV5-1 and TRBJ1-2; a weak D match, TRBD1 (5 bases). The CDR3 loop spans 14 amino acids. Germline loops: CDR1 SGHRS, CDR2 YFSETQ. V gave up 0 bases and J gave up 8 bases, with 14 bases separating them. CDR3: CASSLVPGGAGYTF. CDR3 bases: TGCGCCAGCAGCTTGGTTCCCGGGGGAGCGGGCTACACCTTC. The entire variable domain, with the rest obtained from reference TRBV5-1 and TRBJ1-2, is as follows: KAGVTQTPRYLIKTRGQQVTLSCSPISGHRSVSWYQQTPGQGLQFLFEYFSETQRNKGNFPGRFSGRQFSNSRSEMNVSTLELGDSALYLCASSLVPGGAGYTFGSGTRLTVV.

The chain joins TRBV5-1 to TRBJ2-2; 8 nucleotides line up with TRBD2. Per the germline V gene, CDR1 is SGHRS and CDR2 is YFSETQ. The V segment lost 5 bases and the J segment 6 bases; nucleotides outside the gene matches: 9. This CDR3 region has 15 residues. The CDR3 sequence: CASRSGGSGSGELFF. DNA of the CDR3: TGCGCCAGCAGATCGGGAGGGAGTGGTTCCGGGGAGCTGTTTTTT.

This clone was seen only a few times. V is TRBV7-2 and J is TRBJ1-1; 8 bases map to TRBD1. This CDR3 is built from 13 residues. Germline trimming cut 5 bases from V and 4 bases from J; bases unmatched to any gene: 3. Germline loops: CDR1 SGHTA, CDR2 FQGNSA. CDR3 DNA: TGTGCCAGCAGCGCGACAGGGGTCACTGAAGCTTTCTTT. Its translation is CASSATGVTEAFF.

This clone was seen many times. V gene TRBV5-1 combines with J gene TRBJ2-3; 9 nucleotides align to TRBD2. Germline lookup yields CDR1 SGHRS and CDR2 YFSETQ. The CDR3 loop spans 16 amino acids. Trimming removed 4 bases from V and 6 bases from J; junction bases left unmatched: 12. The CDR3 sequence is CASSPSGRNLPDTQYF. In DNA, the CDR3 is TGCGCCAGCAGCCCGAGCGGGAGGAACCTCCCCGATACGCAGTATTTT.